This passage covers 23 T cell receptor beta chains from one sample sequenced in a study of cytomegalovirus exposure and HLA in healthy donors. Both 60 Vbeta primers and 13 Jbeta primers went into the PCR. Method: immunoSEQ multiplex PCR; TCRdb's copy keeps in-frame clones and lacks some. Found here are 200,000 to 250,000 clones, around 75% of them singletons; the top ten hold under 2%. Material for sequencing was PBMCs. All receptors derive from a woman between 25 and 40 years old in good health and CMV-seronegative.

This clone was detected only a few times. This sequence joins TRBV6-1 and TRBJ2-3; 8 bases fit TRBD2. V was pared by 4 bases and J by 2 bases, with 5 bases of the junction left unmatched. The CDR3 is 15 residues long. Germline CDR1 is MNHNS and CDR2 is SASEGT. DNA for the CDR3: TGTGCCAGCAGTGCGGGCGGGAGGACCACAGATACGCAGTATTTT. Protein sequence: CASSAGGRTTDTQYF.

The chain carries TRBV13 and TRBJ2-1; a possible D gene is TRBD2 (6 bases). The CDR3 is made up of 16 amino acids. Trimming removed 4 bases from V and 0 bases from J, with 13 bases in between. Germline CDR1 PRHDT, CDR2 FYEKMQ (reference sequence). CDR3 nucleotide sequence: TGTGCCAGCAGCTCCCGGAGGGCGACCTCCTACAATGAGCAGTTCTTC. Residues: CASSSRRATSYNEQFF. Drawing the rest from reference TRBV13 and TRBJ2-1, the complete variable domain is AAGVIQSPRHLIKEKRETATLKCYPIPRHDTVYWYQQGPGQDPQFLISFYEKMQSDKGSIPDRFSAQQFSDYHSELNMSSLELGDSALYFCASSSRRATSYNEQFFGPGTRLTVL.

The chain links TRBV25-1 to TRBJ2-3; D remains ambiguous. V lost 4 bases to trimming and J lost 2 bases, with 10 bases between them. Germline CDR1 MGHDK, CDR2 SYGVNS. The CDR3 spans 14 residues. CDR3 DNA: TGTGCCAGCAGTGGCATTTTGGCCACAGATACGCAGTATTTT. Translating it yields CASSGILATDTQYF.

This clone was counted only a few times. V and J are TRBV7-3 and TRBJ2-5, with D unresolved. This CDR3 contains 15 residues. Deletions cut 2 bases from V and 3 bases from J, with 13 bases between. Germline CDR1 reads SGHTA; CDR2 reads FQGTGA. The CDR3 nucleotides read TGTGCCAGCAGCTTATTCGGCGGCTTTGAAGAGACCCAGTACTTC. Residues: CASSLFGGFEETQYF.

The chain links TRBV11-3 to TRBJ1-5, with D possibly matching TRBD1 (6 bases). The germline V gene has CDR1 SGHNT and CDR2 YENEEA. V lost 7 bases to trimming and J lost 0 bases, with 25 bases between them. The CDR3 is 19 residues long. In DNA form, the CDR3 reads TGTGCCAGCACCTTCGAAGGGGGAATTCGGAATAATAGCAATCAGCCCCAGCATTTT. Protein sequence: CASTFEGGIRNNSNQPQHF.

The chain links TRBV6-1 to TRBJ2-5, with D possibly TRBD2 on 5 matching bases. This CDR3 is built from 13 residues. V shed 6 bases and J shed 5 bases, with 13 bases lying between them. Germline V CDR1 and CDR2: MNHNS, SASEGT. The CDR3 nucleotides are TGTGCCAGCAGGGGAGCAAGCTCGGAGACCCAGTACTTC. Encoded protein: CASRGASSETQYF.

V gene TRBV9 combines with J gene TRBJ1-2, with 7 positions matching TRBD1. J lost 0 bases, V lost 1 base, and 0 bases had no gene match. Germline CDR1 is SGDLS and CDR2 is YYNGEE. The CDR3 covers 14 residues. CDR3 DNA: TGTGCCAGCAGCGTACAGGGGGCTAACTATGGCTACACCTTC. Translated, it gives CASSVQGANYGYTF.

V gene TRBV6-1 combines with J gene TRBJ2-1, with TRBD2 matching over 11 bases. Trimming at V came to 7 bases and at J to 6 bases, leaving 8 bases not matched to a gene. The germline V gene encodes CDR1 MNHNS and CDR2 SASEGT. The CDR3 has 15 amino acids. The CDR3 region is CASTDSSGRPNEQFF. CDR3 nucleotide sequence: TGTGCCAGCACCGACTCTAGCGGGAGGCCCAATGAGCAGTTCTTC.

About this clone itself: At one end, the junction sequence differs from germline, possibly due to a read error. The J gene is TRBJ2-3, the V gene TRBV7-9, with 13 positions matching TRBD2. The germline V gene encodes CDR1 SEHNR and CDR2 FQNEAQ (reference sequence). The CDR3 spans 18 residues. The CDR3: CSSSPGAGTSGGTDTQYF. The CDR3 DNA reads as TGTTCCAGCAGCCCTGGGGCCGGGACTAGCGGGGGCACAGATACGCAGTATTTT.

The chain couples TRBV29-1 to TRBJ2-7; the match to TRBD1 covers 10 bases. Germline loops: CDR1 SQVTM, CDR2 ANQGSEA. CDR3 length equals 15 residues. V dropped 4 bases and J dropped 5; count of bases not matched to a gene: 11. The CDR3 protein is CSVVSLRQGAHEQYF. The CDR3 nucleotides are TGCAGCGTTGTGTCGTTAAGACAGGGGGCCCACGAGCAGTACTTC.

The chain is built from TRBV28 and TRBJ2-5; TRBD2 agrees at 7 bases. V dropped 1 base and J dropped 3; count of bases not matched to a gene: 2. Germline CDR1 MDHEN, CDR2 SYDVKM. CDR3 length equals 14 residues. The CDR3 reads CASSLFGTKETQYF. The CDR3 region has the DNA TGTGCCAGCAGTTTATTCGGGACTAAAGAGACCCAGTACTTC.

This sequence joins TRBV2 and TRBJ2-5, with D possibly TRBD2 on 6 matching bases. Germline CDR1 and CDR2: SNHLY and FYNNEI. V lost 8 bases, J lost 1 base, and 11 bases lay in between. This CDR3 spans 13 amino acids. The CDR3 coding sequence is TGTGCCAGCCATTTAGCGGCCCAAGAGACCCAGTACTTC. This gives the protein CASHLAAQETQYF.

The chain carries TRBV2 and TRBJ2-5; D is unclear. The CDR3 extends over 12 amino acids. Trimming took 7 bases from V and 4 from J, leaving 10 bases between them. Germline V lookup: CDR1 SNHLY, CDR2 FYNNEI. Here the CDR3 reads CASTGLGETQYF. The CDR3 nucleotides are TGTGCCAGCACAGGCTTAGGAGAGACCCAGTACTTC.

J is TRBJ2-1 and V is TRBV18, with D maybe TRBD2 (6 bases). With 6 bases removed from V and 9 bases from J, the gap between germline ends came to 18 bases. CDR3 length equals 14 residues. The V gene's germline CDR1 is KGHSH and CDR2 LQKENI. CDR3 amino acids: CASSPGGTSSEQFF. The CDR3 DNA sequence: TGTGCCAGCTCCCCGGGCGGGACCTCTAGTGAGCAGTTCTTC.

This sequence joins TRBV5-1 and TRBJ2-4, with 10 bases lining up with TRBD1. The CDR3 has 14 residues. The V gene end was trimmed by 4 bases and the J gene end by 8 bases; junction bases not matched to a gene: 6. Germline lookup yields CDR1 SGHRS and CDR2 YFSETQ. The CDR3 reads CASSITGTGDIQYF. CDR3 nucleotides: TGCGCCAGCAGCATTACCGGGACAGGGGACATTCAGTACTTC.

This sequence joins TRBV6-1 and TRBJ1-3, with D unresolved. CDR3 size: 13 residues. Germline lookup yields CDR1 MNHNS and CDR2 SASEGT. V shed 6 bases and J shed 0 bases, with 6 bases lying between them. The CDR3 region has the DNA TGTGCCAGCAGCGTCAGCTCTGGAAACACCATATATTTT. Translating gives CASSVSSGNTIYF.

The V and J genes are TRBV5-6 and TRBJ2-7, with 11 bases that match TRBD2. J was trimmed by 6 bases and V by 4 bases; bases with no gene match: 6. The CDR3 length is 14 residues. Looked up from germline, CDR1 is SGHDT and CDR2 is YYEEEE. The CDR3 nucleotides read TGTGCCAGCAGCATCATCGGGACTAGCGGCGAGCAGTACTTC. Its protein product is CASSIIGTSGEQYF.

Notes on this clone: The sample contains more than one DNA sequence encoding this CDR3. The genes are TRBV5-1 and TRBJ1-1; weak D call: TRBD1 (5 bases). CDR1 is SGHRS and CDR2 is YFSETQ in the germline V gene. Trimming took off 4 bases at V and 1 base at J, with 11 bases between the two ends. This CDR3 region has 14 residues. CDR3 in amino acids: CASSPLQGNTEAFF. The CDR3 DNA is TGCGCCAGCAGCCCACTTCAGGGGAACACTGAAGCTTTCTTT. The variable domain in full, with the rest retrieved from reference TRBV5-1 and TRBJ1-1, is KAGVTQTPRYLIKTRGQQVTLSCSPISGHRSVSWYQQTPGQGLQFLFEYFSETQRNKGNFPGRFSGRQFSNSRSEMNVSTLELGDSALYLCASSPLQGNTEAFFGQGTRLTVV.

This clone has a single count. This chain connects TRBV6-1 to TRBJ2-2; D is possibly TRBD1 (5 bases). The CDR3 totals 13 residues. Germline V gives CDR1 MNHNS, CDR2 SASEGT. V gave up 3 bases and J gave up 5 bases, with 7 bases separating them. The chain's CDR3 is CASSDRVTGELFF. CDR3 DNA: TGTGCCAGCAGTGACAGGGTGACCGGGGAGCTGTTTTTT.

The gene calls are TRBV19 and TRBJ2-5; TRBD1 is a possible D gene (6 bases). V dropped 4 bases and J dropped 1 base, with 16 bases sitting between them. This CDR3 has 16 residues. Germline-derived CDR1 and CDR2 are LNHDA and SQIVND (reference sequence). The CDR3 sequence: CASSNHRDTGQETQYF. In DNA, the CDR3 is TGTGCCAGTAGTAACCACCGGGACACGGGCCAAGAGACCCAGTACTTC. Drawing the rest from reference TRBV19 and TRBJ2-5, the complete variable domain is DGGITQSPKYLFRKEGQNVTLSCEQNLNHDAMYWYRQDPGQGLRLIYYSQIVNDFQKGDIAEGYSVSREKKESFPLTVTSAQKNPTAFYLCASSNHRDTGQETQYFGPGTRLLVL.

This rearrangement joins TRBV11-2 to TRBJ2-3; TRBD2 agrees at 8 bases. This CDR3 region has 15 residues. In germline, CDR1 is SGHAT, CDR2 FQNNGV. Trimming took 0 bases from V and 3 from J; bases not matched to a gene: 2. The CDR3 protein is CASSLEREETDTQYF. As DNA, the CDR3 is TGTGCCAGCAGCTTAGAGCGGGAGGAGACAGATACGCAGTATTTT.

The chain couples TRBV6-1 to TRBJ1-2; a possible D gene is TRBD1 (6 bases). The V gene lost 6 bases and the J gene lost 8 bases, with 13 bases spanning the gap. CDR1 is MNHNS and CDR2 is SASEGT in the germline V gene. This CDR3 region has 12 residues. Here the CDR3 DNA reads TGTGCCAGCAGCCCTGGGGGCTGGGGCTACACCTTC. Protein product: CASSPGGWGYTF.

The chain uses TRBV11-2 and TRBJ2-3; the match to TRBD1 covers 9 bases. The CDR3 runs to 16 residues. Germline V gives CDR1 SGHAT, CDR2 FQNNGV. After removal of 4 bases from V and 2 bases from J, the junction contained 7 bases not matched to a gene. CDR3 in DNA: TGTGCCAGCAGCTCCTCAGACAGGGGGATCACAGATACGCAGTATTTT. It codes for CASSSSDRGITDTQYF.